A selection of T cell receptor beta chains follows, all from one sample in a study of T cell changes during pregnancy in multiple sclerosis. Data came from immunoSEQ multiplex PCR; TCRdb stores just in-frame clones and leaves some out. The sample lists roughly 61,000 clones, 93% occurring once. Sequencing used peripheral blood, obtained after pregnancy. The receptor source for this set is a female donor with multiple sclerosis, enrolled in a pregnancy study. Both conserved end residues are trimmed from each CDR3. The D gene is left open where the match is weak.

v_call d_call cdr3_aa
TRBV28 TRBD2 ASSSKAGANEQF
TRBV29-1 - SVEVNGYGTEAF
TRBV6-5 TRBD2 ASSYSVLAGGYEQY
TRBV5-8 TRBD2 ASTLSGSGFEQF
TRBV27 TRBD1 ASSSGGSYEQY
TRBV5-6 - ASSFTGRTGELF
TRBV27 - ASSLYGGTYGYT
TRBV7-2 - ASSLGAGGELF
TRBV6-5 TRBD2 ASSYLAGVGQF
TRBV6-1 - ASSDFGAYEQY
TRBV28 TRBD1 ASSFHGGQINQPQH
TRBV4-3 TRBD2 ASSQGGGRRSYEQY
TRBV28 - ASSFQGGVRTEAF
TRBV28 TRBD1 ASSRPGGTGANVLT
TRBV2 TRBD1 ASSGQANQPQH
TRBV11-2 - ASSSGVGGVSTGELF
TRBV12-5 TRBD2 ASGLGLAGLETQY
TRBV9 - ASSVASGNTIY
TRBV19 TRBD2 ASRSRTSGRLNEQF
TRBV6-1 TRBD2 ASSPGLASETQY
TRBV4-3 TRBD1 ASSTQTGQGFEKLF
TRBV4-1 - ASSLESSYEQY